This T cell receptor beta chain was documented in a study of T cells in Graves' hyperthyroidism and ophthalmopathy (dated by TCRdb to the late 2010s). Concerning the study at large: Peripheral blood was sampled at the time of initial diagnosis, prior to any treatment. Whether ophthalmopathy could be predicted prospectively was tested in an independent validation cohort made up of 18 to 20 hyperthyroidism patients plus 17 patients who later progressed to ophthalmopathy. The approximately 97 discovery patients were randomly divided into training and test sets at a 7:3 ratio. In about 6 Graves' hyperthyroidism patients, the study also compared T-cell repertoires from thyroid tissue with T-cell repertoires from blood. Once sampling was done, hyperthyroidism patients were given methimazole at a starting dose of 30 mg daily, whereas ophthalmopathy patients were given high-dose intravenous methylprednisolone. According to the paper, TCR Vbeta CDR3 sequencing was carried out on about 140 peripheral blood samples, which came from 40 to 45 ophthalmopathy, 75 to 80 hyperthyroidism and roughly 17 progressor patients. A discovery cohort of 95 to 100 patients, about 40 with Graves' ophthalmopathy and about 58 with stable Graves' hyperthyroidism, was used to find distinguishing TCR V-J signatures.

This clonotype appeared many times. Its antigen target is currently unknown. No clone much larger than this one lies a single base away; base qualities are absent. Amplification of TCR beta CDR3 regions was carried out from RNA transcripts. The first round of RT-PCR for the TCR CDR3 was performed with the HTBI primer set and the Qiagen OneStep RT-PCR kit. The libraries were constructed in a second round of multiplex PCR and then size-selected and purified. Paired-end sequencing of the libraries was performed with 100 bp reads on an Illumina HiSeq2000. Turning to the authors' computational methods: SOAPnuke was used to process the raw data, removing reads that contained adapters or uncalled bases, had a mean Phred below 15, or lacked an exact match to the constant primer or identifier. COPE v1.2.5 was used to merge high-quality paired reads, and clonotypes were defined as unique nucleotide sequences. Clonotypes were aligned to IMGT TRBV, TRBD and TRBJ reference segments using MiTCR v1.1. Only V-J combinations with frequency above 0.0001, covering about 99% of repertoires, were analysed. A TCS score was defined as the ratio of F50 (clonal expansion) to E x V (chaos), with BLOSUM62-based TCRdist applied between CDR3 peptides within each V-J. Welch's t-statistics and random forest reduced fewer than 600 V-J features to roughly 13, which were used in a naive Bayes classifier (R e1071). TCRdb itself trimmed the public reads at Q25 with fastp, ran MiXCR and retained productive beta chains. Every distinct CDR3 protein forms one entry, paired with its most common genes and DNA. The V and J calls follow TCRdb's processing rather than the paper's. The sample records about 530,000 distinct CDR3 sequences, more than 15% of which are singletons. The top ten clones comprise under 20% of the sample.

Ophthalmopathy patients had moderately to severely active disease, with a Clinical Activity Score of 3 or more, a NOSPECS grade of 4 or more, and a disease duration of less than 3 months. The study excluded patients with uncontrolled infections, other autoimmune diseases, pregnancy or lactation. Clinical symptoms, serum thyroxine and TRAb, thyroid ultrasound, and orbital computed tomography formed the basis for the diagnoses. Ficoll-Paque density gradient centrifugation was used to isolate PBMCs from around 10 ml of fresh peripheral blood. Total RNA was extracted with Trizol reagent, and quality was checked on an Agilent 2100 Bioanalyzer. General conclusions and limits of the study: In cross-validation, a model built on a 13 V-J signature told ophthalmopathy apart from stable hyperthyroidism with under 90% sensitivity and about 81% specificity, and in testing the same model reached 80%/75%. Most expanded thyroid clonotypes (frequency above 0.001) were also detected in blood, a finding suggesting that blood repertoires may reflect thyroid immune responses. In validation, the model predicted progression to ophthalmopathy a median of roughly 6.5 months before onset, with roughly 71% sensitivity and almost 75% specificity. No statistical method was used to set the sample size in advance, and investigators knew the group allocation.

The cysteine opens and the phenylalanine closes a CDR3 of 13 amino acids. Just CDR3 DNA is preserved here, 39 bases in frame from base 1. Trimming takes 5 bases from V and 2 bases from J, and the germline ends sit 11 bases apart. As encoded in the germline V gene, CDR1 is SGHRS while CDR2 is YFSETQ. The chain links TRBV5-1 with TRBJ2-7; the D gene is perhaps TRBD1, from 5 matching bases. The specimen sequenced was blood. This sequence was found in a woman in her late teens or twenties with Graves' ophthalmopathy. Read as DNA, the sequence is TGCGCCAGCAGTTACGACAGCACCTACGAGCAGTACTTC. The resulting protein is CASSYDSTYEQYF.